The rows below give T cell receptor beta chains drawn from one sample of a study of human T cells and chemical hapten exposure. One entry per CDR3 protein results from TCRdb running MiXCR on the RACE reads. There are 45,000 to 60,000 distinct CDR3 sequences in the sample; approximately 8.6% occur only once, and more than 10% lies in the top ten. The sequenced sample was whole blood, obtained in connection with sensitization to the hapten diphenylcyclopropenone (DPC). The source is a woman aged 40 to 50 with alopecia areata. Some clones in this sample may be carry-over from other donors' samples. Each CDR3 is given with its conserved first and last residue. The order of the fields is V gene, J gene, D gene, clone size, CDR3 DNA, CDR3 protein. A D gene is named only where the DNA matches it firmly. Some rows have no size entry. The others give once, few or many, or a class for an expanded clone.

v_call: TRBV12-3/TRBV12-4
j_call: TRBJ2-3
d_call: TRBD2
clone_size: -
cdr3_nt: TGTGCCAGCAGACCAAGACTAGCGGGGGGGCGGAGCGATACGCAGTATTTT
cdr3_aa: CASRPRLAGGRSDTQYF

v_call: TRBV7-6
j_call: TRBJ1-6
d_call: -
clone_size: many
cdr3_nt: TGTGCCAGCAGCGACCAGATTCACCCCCTCCACTTT
cdr3_aa: CASSDQIHPLHF

v_call: TRBV2
j_call: TRBJ1-1
d_call: TRBD1
clone_size: -
cdr3_nt: TGTGCCAGCAGTGAACCCAAAGTTCGACAGGGGAAGAGGGCTGAAGCTTTCTTT
cdr3_aa: CASSEPKVRQGKRAEAFF

v_call: TRBV7-9
j_call: TRBJ1-5
d_call: -
clone_size: many
cdr3_nt: TGTGCCAGCAGCTTCGCAGGGTTCGAACAGCCCCAGCATTTT
cdr3_aa: CASSFAGFEQPQHF

v_call: TRBV11-3
j_call: TRBJ2-6
d_call: -
clone_size: once
cdr3_nt: TGTGCCAGCAGCTTACGGGCTGGGGCCAACGTCCTGACTTTC
cdr3_aa: CASSLRAGANVLTF

v_call: TRBV11-3
j_call: TRBJ2-2
d_call: -
clone_size: -
cdr3_nt: TGTGCCAGCAGCCTCACGCGTTTGGGGGAGCTGTTTTTT
cdr3_aa: CASSLTRLGELFF

v_call: TRBV7-9
j_call: TRBJ1-3
d_call: -
clone_size: -
cdr3_nt: TGTGCCAGCAGCTTAGAGTGGGCCCACTCTGGAAACACCATATATTTT
cdr3_aa: CASSLEWAHSGNTIYF

v_call: TRBV19
j_call: TRBJ2-7
d_call: TRBD1
clone_size: many
cdr3_nt: TGTGCCAGTAGTACCCACCGACAGGGGGCCGGCGAGCAGTACTTC
cdr3_aa: CASSTHRQGAGEQYF

v_call: TRBV7-9
j_call: TRBJ2-7
d_call: -
clone_size: -
cdr3_nt: TGTGCCAGCAGCCCTACACCGACGCGGGGAGGACAGTACTTC
cdr3_aa: CASSPTPTRGGQYF

v_call: TRBV19
j_call: TRBJ1-1
d_call: -
clone_size: many
cdr3_nt: TGTGCCAGTAGTCCCGGGACCACCGCTGAAGCTTTCTTT
cdr3_aa: CASSPGTTAEAFF

v_call: TRBV4-1
j_call: TRBJ2-3
d_call: TRBD2
clone_size: many
cdr3_nt: TGCGCCAGCAGCCAAGGGACTAGCGGGGTAACAGATACGCAGTATTTT
cdr3_aa: CASSQGTSGVTDTQYF

v_call: TRBV7-3
j_call: TRBJ1-2
d_call: TRBD1
clone_size: many
cdr3_nt: TGTGCCAGCAGCTTAAGTGCAGACAGGGTCTATGGCTACACCTTC
cdr3_aa: CASSLSADRVYGYTF

v_call: TRBV5-1
j_call: TRBJ2-7
d_call: TRBD1
clone_size: few
cdr3_nt: TGCGCCAGCAGCCCCGGGGACAGGATTCTCGATGAGCAGTACTTC
cdr3_aa: CASSPGDRILDEQYF

v_call: TRBV5-1
j_call: TRBJ2-7
d_call: TRBD1
clone_size: -
cdr3_nt: TGCGCCAGCAGTTGGGACAGCACCTACGAGCAGTACTTC
cdr3_aa: CASSWDSTYEQYF

v_call: TRBV20-1
j_call: TRBJ2-5
d_call: TRBD1
clone_size: many
cdr3_nt: TGCAGTGCTAGAGATCTAAAGGGGGCGGGAGAGACCCAGTACTTC
cdr3_aa: CSARDLKGAGETQYF

v_call: TRBV4-2
j_call: TRBJ1-4
d_call: TRBD1
clone_size: many
cdr3_nt: TGTGCCAGCAGCCAGAGACAGGGAAATGAAAAACTGTTTTTT
cdr3_aa: CASSQRQGNEKLFF

v_call: TRBV28
j_call: TRBJ2-1
d_call: -
clone_size: -
cdr3_nt: TGTGCCAGCAGTTTGCCCGGGAACCACAATGAGCAGTTCTTC
cdr3_aa: CASSLPGNHNEQFF

v_call: TRBV7-9
j_call: TRBJ2-1
d_call: -
clone_size: many
cdr3_nt: TGTGCCAGCAGCTACGCGGGCGGGGACATAGATTCCCGTGAGCAGTTCTTC
cdr3_aa: CASSYAGGDIDSREQFF

v_call: TRBV30
j_call: TRBJ1-1
d_call: -
clone_size: many
cdr3_nt: TGTGCCCAAGGGGACCGACGATACACTGAAGCTTTCTTT
cdr3_aa: CAQGDRRYTEAFF

v_call: TRBV7-6
j_call: TRBJ2-2
d_call: -
clone_size: many
cdr3_nt: TGTGCCAGCAGCTTAGTCTCGCCGCGTAGATACACCGGGGAGCTGTTTTTT
cdr3_aa: CASSLVSPRRYTGELFF

v_call: TRBV5-1
j_call: TRBJ2-6
d_call: -
clone_size: few
cdr3_nt: TGCGCCAGCAGCCGACAGCTTTTGAGTGGGGCCAACGTCCTGACTTTC
cdr3_aa: CASSRQLLSGANVLTF

v_call: TRBV20-1
j_call: TRBJ1-1
d_call: -
clone_size: many
cdr3_nt: TGCAGGGCGATAAGGACAGCGAACACTGAAGCTTTCTTT
cdr3_aa: CRAIRTANTEAFF

v_call: TRBV29-1
j_call: TRBJ2-3
d_call: -
clone_size: -
cdr3_nt: TGCAGCGTCCCCGTGAGGGGGGGTGGAGATACGCAGTATTTT
cdr3_aa: CSVPVRGGGDTQYF

v_call: TRBV12-3/TRBV12-4
j_call: TRBJ1-1
d_call: -
clone_size: -
cdr3_nt: TGTGCCAGCAGACTCTACACCCTGGGAGCGGGGACGAACACTGAAGCTTTCTTT
cdr3_aa: CASRLYTLGAGTNTEAFF

v_call: TRBV10-3
j_call: TRBJ2-2
d_call: TRBD1
clone_size: many
cdr3_nt: TGTGCCATCAGTGAGCCGGGACAGGTCACCGGGGAGCTGTTTTTT
cdr3_aa: CAISEPGQVTGELFF

v_call: TRBV7-8
j_call: TRBJ1-1
d_call: -
clone_size: -
cdr3_nt: TGTGCCAGCAGCTTAGCCCCCCGGCGGGGGGCGAACACTGAAGCTTTCTTT
cdr3_aa: CASSLAPRRGANTEAFF

v_call: TRBV30
j_call: TRBJ1-1
d_call: -
clone_size: -
cdr3_nt: TGTGCCTGGAACGTACAGGGCGGCACTGAAGCTTTCTTT
cdr3_aa: CAWNVQGGTEAFF

v_call: TRBV6-4
j_call: TRBJ2-2
d_call: -
clone_size: many
cdr3_nt: TGTGCCAGCAGTGGGAAGGGCGGCGACACCGGGGAGCTGTTTTTT
cdr3_aa: CASSGKGGDTGELFF

v_call: TRBV7-9
j_call: TRBJ2-2
d_call: TRBD1
clone_size: many
cdr3_nt: TGTGCCAGCAAAACAGGGGGCACCGGGGAGCTGTTTTTT
cdr3_aa: CASKTGGTGELFF

v_call: TRBV6-2/TRBV6-3
j_call: TRBJ1-5
d_call: TRBD1
clone_size: many
cdr3_nt: TGTGCCAGCAGTTACGAGGACGGGACAGGGTTTCAGCCCCAGCATTTT
cdr3_aa: CASSYEDGTGFQPQHF

v_call: TRBV12-3/TRBV12-4
j_call: TRBJ1-5
d_call: TRBD1
clone_size: many
cdr3_nt: TGTGCCAGCAGTCCCTTGGGACAGGGTAGGCAGCCCCAGCATTTT
cdr3_aa: CASSPLGQGRQPQHF

v_call: TRBV9
j_call: TRBJ2-3
d_call: -
clone_size: few
cdr3_nt: TGTGCCAGCAGCGTTCGACAGATTATCACAGATACGCAGTATTTT
cdr3_aa: CASSVRQIITDTQYF

v_call: TRBV7-2
j_call: TRBJ1-5
d_call: -
clone_size: few
cdr3_nt: TGTGCCAGCAGCCCTAGGACGGACAGCACTCAGCCCCAGCATTTT
cdr3_aa: CASSPRTDSTQPQHF

v_call: TRBV9
j_call: TRBJ2-2
d_call: -
clone_size: many
cdr3_nt: TGTGCCAGCAGTGCCTATGGGAACACCGGGGAGCTGTTTTTT
cdr3_aa: CASSAYGNTGELFF

v_call: TRBV18
j_call: TRBJ2-7
d_call: -
clone_size: few
cdr3_nt: TGTGCCAGCTCTCAGGACAGCCTCTACGAGCAGTACTTC
cdr3_aa: CASSQDSLYEQYF

v_call: TRBV11-2
j_call: TRBJ1-5
d_call: -
clone_size: -
cdr3_nt: TGTGCCAGCAGCCCCCCCGGGGCAGGACAGCCCCAGCATTTT
cdr3_aa: CASSPPGAGQPQHF

v_call: TRBV11-2
j_call: TRBJ1-3
d_call: -
clone_size: many
cdr3_nt: TGTGCCAGCAGCCAGACGGCACAGGACAGAAACACCATATATTTT
cdr3_aa: CASSQTAQDRNTIYF

v_call: TRBV29-1
j_call: TRBJ2-3
d_call: TRBD2
clone_size: -
cdr3_nt: TGCAGCGCGGTACTAGCGGGGGGCCGTGGAGATACGCAGTATTTT
cdr3_aa: CSAVLAGGRGDTQYF

v_call: TRBV6-5
j_call: TRBJ1-2
d_call: TRBD1
clone_size: many
cdr3_nt: TGTGCCAGTCAACGGACAGGGTTCGAGTTGCATGGCTACACCTTC
cdr3_aa: CASQRTGFELHGYTF

v_call: TRBV20-1
j_call: TRBJ1-1
d_call: -
clone_size: few
cdr3_nt: TGCAGTGCTAGAACGGGGGGAAAGGAAGCTTTCTTT
cdr3_aa: CSARTGGKEAFF

v_call: TRBV3-1
j_call: TRBJ2-7
d_call: -
clone_size: few
cdr3_nt: TGTGCCAGCAGCCAAGCCAGGACGATCTCCTACGAGCAGTACTTC
cdr3_aa: CASSQARTISYEQYF

v_call: TRBV7-2
j_call: TRBJ1-4
d_call: TRBD1
clone_size: few
cdr3_nt: TGTGCCAGCAGCTTCCGGACAGGGACGACTAATGAAAAACTGTTTTTT
cdr3_aa: CASSFRTGTTNEKLFF

v_call: TRBV7-9
j_call: TRBJ2-5
d_call: -
clone_size: few
cdr3_nt: TGTGCCAGCAGCTTAGTGAGGGAGGAGACCCAGTACTTC
cdr3_aa: CASSLVREETQYF

v_call: TRBV2
j_call: TRBJ1-5
d_call: TRBD1
clone_size: -
cdr3_nt: TGTGCCAGCAGAACGACAGGGGGCGCGAGTCAGCCCCAGCATTTT
cdr3_aa: CASRTTGGASQPQHF

v_call: TRBV7-7
j_call: TRBJ2-2
d_call: TRBD2
clone_size: many
cdr3_nt: TGTGCCAGCAGCCTTAGCGGGGGGATAGACACCGGGGAGCTGTTTTTT
cdr3_aa: CASSLSGGIDTGELFF

v_call: TRBV2
j_call: TRBJ2-2
d_call: TRBD1
clone_size: few
cdr3_nt: TGTGCCAGCAAGGGACAGATCACAACACTACTGAACACCGGGGAGCTGTTTTTT
cdr3_aa: CASKGQITTLLNTGELFF

v_call: TRBV6-1
j_call: TRBJ1-1
d_call: -
clone_size: few
cdr3_nt: TGTGCCAACGAGAGGAGCCCGAACACTGAAGCTTTCTTT
cdr3_aa: CANERSPNTEAFF